The TCR beta chain under discussion was sequenced for a study of blood T cell repertoires in COVID-19. Study at large: Sites across the United States, Italy and Spain contributed samples from acute and convalescent COVID-19.

Only in-frame clones appear in the TCRdb table, and some are missing; sequencing was by immunoSEQ multiplex PCR. The data hold around 310,000 clones, with roughly 86% observed a single time. V was cut by 6 bases and J by 10 bases, with 17 bases left in between. This CDR3 is built from 13 residues. Germline CDR1 reads MNHEY; CDR2 reads SVGAGI. This receptor was taken from a woman aged 30 to 39 who had recovered from COVID-19. This chain links TRBV6-5 with TRBJ2-3, with D possibly TRBD1 on 5 matching bases. Sequencing was carried out using PBMCs or T cells enriched from blood (not recorded which). CDR3 bases: TGTGCCAGCAGCTACGGACAAACTGGTGCGCAGTATTTT. It yields the protein CASSYGQTGAQYF.